Sequencing of this T cell receptor beta chain was carried out in a study of blood T cells in healthy people across ages. Whole-study results and caveats: Naive T cell percentage showed a strong correlation with TCR beta diversity.

This clonotype appeared a few times. The antigen is not known. Germline V CDR1 and CDR2: DFQATT, SNEGSKA (reference sequence). The CDR3 is made up of 15 amino acids. V gave up 3 bases and J gave up 3 bases, with 18 bases separating them. Primed by a sample-barcoded 5' primer and a J-beta primer mix, a second PCR proceeded for about 6 to 12 cycles. TCRdb reprocessed the 5' RACE reads with MiXCR, giving one entry per CDR3 protein. The sample contains roughly 730,000 distinct CDR3 sequences, more than 55% of which appear only once. The rearrangement joins TRBV20-1 to TRBJ2-7, with D possibly matching TRBD2 (5 bases). Sequenced input: blood. This clonotype was sampled from a man aged 40-55 years in good health. The CDR3 here is CSASALRDGYYEQYF. Here the CDR3 DNA reads TGCAGTGCTAGCGCTTTGAGGGATGGCTACTACGAGCAGTACTTC.